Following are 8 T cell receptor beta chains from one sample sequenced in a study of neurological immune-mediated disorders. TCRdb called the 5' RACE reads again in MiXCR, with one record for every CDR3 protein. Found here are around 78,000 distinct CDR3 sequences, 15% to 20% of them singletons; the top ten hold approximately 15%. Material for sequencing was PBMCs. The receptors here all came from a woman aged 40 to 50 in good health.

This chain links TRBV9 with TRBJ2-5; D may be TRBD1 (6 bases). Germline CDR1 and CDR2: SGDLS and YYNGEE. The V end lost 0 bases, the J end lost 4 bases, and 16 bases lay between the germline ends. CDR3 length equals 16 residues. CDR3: CASSVGVQGERETQYF. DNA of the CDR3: TGTGCCAGCAGCGTAGGTGTACAGGGTGAAAGAGAGACCCAGTACTTC. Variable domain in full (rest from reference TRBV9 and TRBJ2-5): DSGVTQTPKHLITATGQRVTLRCSPRSGDLSVYWYQQSLDQGLQFLIQYYNGEERAKGNILERFSAQQFPDLHSELNLSSLELGDSALYFCASSVGVQGERETQYFGPGTRLLVL.

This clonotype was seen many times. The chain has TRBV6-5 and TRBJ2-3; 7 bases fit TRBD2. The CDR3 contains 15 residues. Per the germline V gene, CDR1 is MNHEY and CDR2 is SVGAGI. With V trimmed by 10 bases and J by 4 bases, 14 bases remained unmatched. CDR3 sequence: CATLPAGRRADTQYF. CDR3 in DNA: TGTGCCACTCTTCCAGCGGGGCGGAGGGCAGATACGCAGTATTTT.

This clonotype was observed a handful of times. The CDR3, as DNA: TGCAGCGTCTCCCTGGACCGGAGCTCCTACAATGAGCAGTTCTTC. Amino acids: CSVSLDRSSYNEQFF. The chain is built from TRBV29-1 and TRBJ2-1; D not certain. Germline CDR1 and CDR2: SQVTM and ANQGSEA. V was clipped by 6 bases and J by 0 bases, with 15 bases between them. This CDR3 region has 15 residues.

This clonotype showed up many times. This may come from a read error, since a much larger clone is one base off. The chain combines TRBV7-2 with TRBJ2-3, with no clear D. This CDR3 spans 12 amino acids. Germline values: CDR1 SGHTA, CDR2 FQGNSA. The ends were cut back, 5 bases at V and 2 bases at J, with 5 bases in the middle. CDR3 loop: CASSIDTDTQYF. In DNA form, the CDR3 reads TGTGCCAGCAGCATAGACACAGATACGCAGTATTTT. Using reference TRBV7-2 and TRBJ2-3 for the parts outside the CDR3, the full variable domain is GAGVSQSPSNKVTEKGKDVELRCDPISGHTALYWYRQSLGQGLEFLIYFQGNSAPDKSGLPSDRFSAERTGGSVSTLTIQRTQQEDSAVYLCASSIDTDTQYFGPGTRLTVL.

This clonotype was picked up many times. As DNA, the CDR3 is TGCGCCAGCAGCTACTCCGGGGGGGCGAATAGAGAGACCCAGTACTTC. Its translation: CASSYSGGANRETQYF. J is TRBJ2-5 and V is TRBV5-1, with 8 bases identical to TRBD2. From germline, CDR1 is SGHRS and CDR2 YFSETQ. The CDR3 has 16 amino acids. Unmatched junction bases numbered 11, after V lost 3 bases and J lost 4 bases.

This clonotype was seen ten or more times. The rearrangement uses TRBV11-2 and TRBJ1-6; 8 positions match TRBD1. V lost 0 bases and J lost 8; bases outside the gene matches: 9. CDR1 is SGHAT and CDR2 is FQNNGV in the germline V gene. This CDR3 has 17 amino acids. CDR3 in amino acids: CASSLEGGAGGDSPLHF. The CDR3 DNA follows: TGTGCCAGCAGCTTAGAAGGCGGCGCAGGGGGCGATTCACCCCTCCACTTT.

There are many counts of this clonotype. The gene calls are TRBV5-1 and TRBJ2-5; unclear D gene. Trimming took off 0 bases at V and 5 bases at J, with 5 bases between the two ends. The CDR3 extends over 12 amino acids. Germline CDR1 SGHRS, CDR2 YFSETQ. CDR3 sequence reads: CASSLGVETQYF. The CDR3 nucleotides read TGCGCCAGCAGCTTGGGTGTGGAGACCCAGTACTTC.

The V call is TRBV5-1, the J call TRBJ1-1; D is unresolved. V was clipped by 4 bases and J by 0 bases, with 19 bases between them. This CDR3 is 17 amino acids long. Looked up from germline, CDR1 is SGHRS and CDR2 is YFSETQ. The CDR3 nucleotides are TGCGCCAGCAGCCCGGTGTTCCAACCGAGGGTGAACACTGAAGCTTTCTTT. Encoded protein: CASSPVFQPRVNTEAFF. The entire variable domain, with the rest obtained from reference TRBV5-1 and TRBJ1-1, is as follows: KAGVTQTPRYLIKTRGQQVTLSCSPISGHRSVSWYQQTPGQGLQFLFEYFSETQRNKGNFPGRFSGRQFSNSRSEMNVSTLELGDSALYLCASSPVFQPRVNTEAFFGQGTRLTVV.